Presented here are 3 T cell receptor beta chains from one specimen sequenced in a study of cytomegalovirus exposure and HLA in healthy donors. The PCR used 60 Vbeta and 13 Jbeta primers. This table comes from immunoSEQ multiplex PCR, and its TCRdb copy is limited to in-frame clones, with some not included. The sample holds 110,000 to 150,000 clones; 80% to 85% are singletons and the top ten take 3% to 4%. The sequencing sample was made of PBMCs. The receptors stem from a male donor in good health and CMV-seronegative.

This chain connects TRBV7-8 to TRBJ2-7; 16 nucleotides agree with TRBD2. There are 15 residues in the CDR3. V shed 5 bases, J shed 6 bases, and the junction held 4 bases outside the gene matches. CDR1 is SGHVS and CDR2 is FQNEAQ in the germline V gene. The CDR3 sequence is CASSPGLAGGPEQYF. The DNA for the CDR3 is TGTGCCAGCAGCCCGGGACTAGCGGGAGGGCCCGAGCAGTACTTC.

The chain uses TRBV5-8 and TRBJ2-7; possible D gene TRBD1, 6 bases. This CDR3 is built from 16 residues. Looked up from germline, CDR1 is SGHTS and CDR2 is YDEGEE. V was clipped by 5 bases and J by 0 bases, with 18 bases between them. The CDR3 coding sequence is TGTGCCAGCAGATCCTGGACAGCCACCAACTCCTACGAGCAGTACTTC. Its protein product is CASRSWTATNSYEQYF.

A remark on this clone: A read error may produce the germline difference seen at one junction end. The V call is TRBV19, the J call TRBJ1-2; no definite D call. The length of the CDR3 is 12 residues. Per the germline V gene, CDR1 is LNHDA and CDR2 is SQIVND (reference sequence). For the CDR3, the DNA is TGTGCCAGTAAGGAGAGGGCGTATGGGTACACCTTC. It yields the protein CASKERAYGYTF.